This T cell receptor beta chain was recorded in a study of CXCR3-negative and CXCR3-positive naive CD8 T cells. As to this clonotype: Its specificity is unknown.

Libraries were UMI-labeled 5' RACE TRB cDNA. Reprocessing the 5' RACE reads, TCRdb reports a single entry for every CDR3 protein and omits DNA. The sample totals 130,000 to 150,000 distinct CDR3 sequences; its top ten clones hold under 0.35%. Germline CDR1 SEHNR, CDR2 FQNEAQ (reference sequence). The CDR3 spans 16 residues. Broader study findings: CXCR3-positive naive cells carried more hydrophobic TRB CDR3s than CXCR3-negative ones.

The sequence was obtained from a human donor in good health. Some clones in this sample may be carry-over from other donors' samples. The sequencing sample was made of naive CXCR3+ CD8+ T cells from blood. This sample's subset: CD45RO-CCR7+CD27+CD95- naive CD8+ T cells expressing CXCR3 (TNR3+). The V call is TRBV7-9, the J call TRBJ2-7; the TRBD2 assignment by TCRdb is unverifiable without DNA. The CDR3 region is CASSPQPSGSGYEQYF.